Here is one TCR beta chain with its context. Its specificity is unknown. This entry belongs to a study of read filtering for tumor transcriptome and immune sequencing. Study context: Fewer than ten patients were R-ISS I, approximately 15 were R-ISS II, about seven were R-ISS III. Per sample, TCR-region reads ranged about 3.5 to 11 million by IR-seq, roughly 75 to 1273 by RNA-seq. General study points: The CD138-negative fraction was mixed bone marrow immune cells, not pure T cells. About 80% of IR-seq clonotypes had one read, totaling 3% to 4.5% of reads; RNA-seq: 74.6% and 44.6%.

From 400 to 450 ng of RNA, a library with molecular barcoded alpha/delta and beta/gamma adaptors was made. MiXCR, run by TCRdb on the reads, gives a single entry per CDR3 protein. The sample contains about 62,000 distinct CDR3 sequences, roughly a fifth of which appear only once. This receptor was identified in a donor aged 40 or over with multiple myeloma. Sequencing was done on a sample of a population of CD138-negative cells sorted from bone marrow.

CDR3 in DNA: TGCGCCAGCAGTGAGTTCCCGGGACAACAATCAGGAACAGATACGCAGTATTTT. This translates into CASSEFPGQQSGTDTQYF. V is TRBV10-1 and J is TRBJ2-3; D is possibly TRBD1 (6 bases). The V gene's germline CDR1 is WNHNN and CDR2 SYGVQD (reference sequence). The CDR3 has 18 amino acids. The germline V and J ends were trimmed by 1 base and 3 bases, with 20 bases remaining between them.